Following are 18 T cell receptor beta chains from one sample sequenced in a study of naive and memory T cell subsets. Both TRBC1 and TRBC2 were covered by a beta constant-region primer of two equimolar oligonucleotides. The ligated cDNA underwent four PCR rounds using SP2 and nested alpha and beta constant-region primers. TCRdb analysed the UMI-ligation and nested PCR reads with MiXCR anew, one entry per CDR3 protein. The repertoire holds tens of thousands of distinct CDR3 sequences, with around a sixth as singletons. The material sequenced was effector memory CD4+ T cells from blood. Stated subset: effector memory, CD45RA- CD27-. These receptors originate from a human donor in good health.

The genes are TRBV20-1 and TRBJ2-1, with 10 bases matching TRBD2. Germline loops: CDR1 DFQATT, CDR2 SNEGSKA (reference sequence). The J segment lost 7 bases and the V segment lost 6 bases, leaving 18 bases of the junction unmatched. CDR3 length: 17 amino acids. In DNA form, the CDR3 reads TGCAGTGCCCCCAAAGACGTGGGGACTAGCGATTTTAATGAGCAGTTCTTC. Translated, it gives CSAPKDVGTSDFNEQFF.

This clonotype was detected only a few times. V usage is TRBV3-1 and J usage is TRBJ2-4; D is uncertain. Trimming took 4 bases from V and 1 from J, leaving 11 bases between them. There are 15 residues in the CDR3. Germline CDR1 is LGHDT and CDR2 is YNNKEL (reference sequence). In DNA form, the CDR3 reads TGTGCCAGCAGCCCCCCGGACCATGCCAAAAACATTCAGTACTTC. It specifies CASSPPDHAKNIQYF.

This clonotype has just a few counts. The chain employs TRBV7-9 and TRBJ2-1, with a weak D call TRBD2 (5 bases). The germline gives CDR1 SEHNR, CDR2 FQNEAQ (reference sequence). Trimming cost V 2 bases and J 7 bases, with 6 bases left between them. The CDR3 is 12 residues long. The CDR3 protein is CASSLSGNEQFF. The CDR3 DNA sequence: TGTGCCAGCAGCTTATCGGGGAATGAGCAGTTCTTC.

This clonotype occurred a few times. The V gene is TRBV7-8, the J gene TRBJ2-3; weak D call: TRBD2 (6 bases). The ends were cut back, 4 bases at V and 4 bases at J, with 12 bases in the middle. The CDR3 covers 14 residues. CDR1 and CDR2 from the germline V gene are SGHVS and FQNEAQ. The CDR3 nucleotides read TGTGCCAGCAGCTCTCCAACTAGCCCAGATACGCAGTATTTT. Amino acids: CASSSPTSPDTQYF.

The table lists this clonotype with a few counts. The genes are TRBV10-2 and TRBJ2-1; TRBD2 aligns across 7 bases. This CDR3 region has 15 residues. V shed 8 bases, J shed 8 bases, and the junction held 15 bases outside the gene matches. The germline gives CDR1 WSHSY, CDR2 SAAADI. CDR3: CASDTKGGSRYEQFF. CDR3 bases: TGCGCCAGCGATACCAAAGGCGGGAGTCGCTATGAGCAGTTCTTC.

The chain combines TRBV29-1 with TRBJ2-1, with D maybe TRBD1 (6 bases). Germline values: CDR1 SQVTM, CDR2 ANQGSEA. This CDR3 contains 12 residues. Trimming pared 7 bases from V and 9 bases from J, leaving 16 bases between. The CDR3 DNA reads TGCAGCGAACAGGGACGGAATCTTGAGCAGTTCTTC. Translating gives CSEQGRNLEQFF.

The chain recombines TRBV12-3 or TRBV12-4 with TRBJ2-3; D possibly uses TRBD1 or TRBD2 (5 bases each). The V end was cut by 3 bases, the J end by 2 bases, with 12 bases between. This CDR3 comprises 15 residues. The CDR3 coding sequence is TGTGCCAGCAGTTTGGGGGTGGCCTCCACAGATACGCAGTATTTT. This translates into CASSLGVASTDTQYF.

The sample holds a few counts of this clonotype. CDR3 in amino acids: CASSPYRGLVEKLFF. For the CDR3, the DNA is TGTGCCAGCAGCCCTTACAGGGGATTAGTAGAAAAACTGTTTTTT. This chain uses TRBV7-6 with TRBJ1-4; 7 bases agree with TRBD1. Germline assignment: CDR1 SGHVS and CDR2 FNYEAQ. The CDR3 consists of 15 residues. Trimming cost V 5 bases and J 8 bases; bases outside gene matches: 11.

Ten or more counts support this clonotype. The chain carries TRBV12-3 or TRBV12-4 and TRBJ1-2, with TRBD1 identical over 12 bases. This CDR3 is built from 16 residues. V lost 5 bases, J lost 7 bases, and 11 bases stayed unmatched. CDR3 sequence reads: CASSTHARDRGRGYTF. The CDR3 DNA is TGTGCCAGCAGTACCCACGCCCGGGACAGGGGGCGTGGCTACACCTTC.

The chain is built from TRBV24-1 and TRBJ2-3, with D unclear. V lost 3 bases, J lost 2 bases, and 8 bases lay in between. The CDR3 has 14 amino acids. Germline V gives CDR1 KGHDR, CDR2 SFDVKD. The CDR3 reads CATSDPGSTDTQYF. CDR3 bases: TGTGCCACCAGTGATCCAGGATCCACAGATACGCAGTATTTT.

Only a few counts were recorded for this clonotype. V and J are TRBV6-5 and TRBJ1-6; a possible D gene is TRBD1 (6 bases). The germline V and J ends were trimmed by 6 bases and 6 bases, with 12 bases remaining between them. Germline assignment: CDR1 MNHEY and CDR2 SVGAGI. CDR3 size: 14 residues. The CDR3: CASSFGQTNSPLHF. The CDR3 DNA follows: TGTGCCAGCAGCTTCGGACAGACTAATTCACCCCTCCACTTT.

Many counts were recorded for this clonotype. The chain uses TRBV7-9 and TRBJ2-7, with 7 nucleotides matching TRBD1. V lost 5 bases, J lost 4 bases, and 8 bases stayed unmatched. The CDR3 sequence is 14 residues long. In germline, CDR1 is SEHNR, CDR2 FQNEAQ (reference sequence). The DNA of the CDR3 is TGTGCCAGCAGCAAACAGGGGTCTCCGTACGAGCAGTACTTC. Translated, it gives CASSKQGSPYEQYF. Full variable domain (outside the CDR3, taken from reference TRBV7-9 and TRBJ2-7): DTGVSQNPRHKITKRGQNVTFRCDPISEHNRLYWYRQTLGQGPEFLTYFQNEAQLEKSRLLSDRFSAERPKGSFSTLEIQRTEQGDSAMYLCASSKQGSPYEQYFGPGTRLTVT.

This clonotype came up a few times. The chain couples TRBV6-2 or TRBV6-3 to TRBJ2-3, with 9 bases aligning to TRBD2. This CDR3 has 18 amino acids. Trimming at V came to 6 bases and at J to 3 bases, leaving 16 bases not matched to a gene. The germline CDR1 and CDR2 sequences are MNHEY and SVGEGT. The CDR3 nucleotides read TGTGCCAGCAGCCACCATCCGCCGGGACTAGCTAGAACAGATACGCAGTATTTT. This codes for CASSHHPPGLARTDTQYF.

This clonotype was seen a handful of times. J is TRBJ2-1 and V is TRBV20-1; weak D call: TRBD2 (8 bases). Germline CDR1 DFQATT, CDR2 SNEGSKA (reference sequence). This CDR3 is built from 16 residues. V lost 6 bases and J lost 7, with 25 bases in between. The CDR3 loop reads CSAEIGGGRRGNEQFF. The DNA of the CDR3 is TGCAGTGCCGAAATAGGGGGCGGGAGGCGGGGTAATGAGCAGTTCTTC.

This clonotype has a count of ten or more. The chain combines TRBV6-5 with TRBJ1-5, with D unclear. Trimming left V 8 bases short and J 4 bases short, with 6 bases between. There are 11 residues in the CDR3. Germline V gene data show CDR1 as MNHEY and CDR2 as SVGAGI. The CDR3 sequence is CASGVNQPQHF. The CDR3 DNA is TGTGCCAGCGGAGTAAATCAGCCCCAGCATTTT.

This clonotype was counted only a few times. This chain links TRBV30 with TRBJ1-5; D gene unclear. Trimming stripped 1 base from V and 4 bases from J, with 8 bases between. The CDR3 runs to 13 residues. The germline gives CDR1 GTSNPN, CDR2 SVGIG (reference sequence). CDR3 in DNA: TGTGCCTGGAGTGGAAGCTGGAATCAGCCCCAGCATTTT. This gives the protein CAWSGSWNQPQHF.

This clonotype was counted many times. The chain uses TRBV20-1 and TRBJ2-7; D could derive from TRBD1 or TRBD2 (6 bases each). The V gene lost 7 bases and the J gene lost 2 bases, with 15 bases spanning the gap. There are 13 residues in the CDR3. From germline, CDR1 is DFQATT and CDR2 SNEGSKA (reference sequence). The CDR3 spells CSVVGGGAYEQYF. The CDR3 DNA is TGCAGTGTGGTAGGGGGAGGTGCCTACGAGCAGTACTTC.

This clonotype came up many times. The rearrangement joins TRBV27 to TRBJ1-5, with D hard to call. This CDR3 contains 13 residues. Germline CDR1 reads MNHEY; CDR2 reads SMNVEV (reference sequence). Trimming removed 4 bases from V and 3 bases from J, with 7 bases in between. In nucleotides, the CDR3 is TGTGCCAGCAGTTCTCAGCTCAATCAGCCCCAGCATTTT. This translates into CASSSQLNQPQHF.